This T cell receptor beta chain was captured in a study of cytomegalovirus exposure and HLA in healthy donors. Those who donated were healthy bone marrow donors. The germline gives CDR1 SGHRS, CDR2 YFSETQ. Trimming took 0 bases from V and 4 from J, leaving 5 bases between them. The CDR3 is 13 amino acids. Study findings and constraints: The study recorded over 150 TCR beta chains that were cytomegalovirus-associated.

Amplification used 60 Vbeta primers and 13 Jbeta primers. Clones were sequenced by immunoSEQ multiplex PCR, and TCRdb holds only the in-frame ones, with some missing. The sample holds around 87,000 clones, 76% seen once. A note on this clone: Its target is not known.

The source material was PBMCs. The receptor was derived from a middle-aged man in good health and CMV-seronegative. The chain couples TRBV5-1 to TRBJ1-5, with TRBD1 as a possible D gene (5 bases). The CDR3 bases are TGCGCCAGCAGCTTGGGACAGAATCAGCCCCAGCATTTT. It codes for CASSLGQNQPQHF.